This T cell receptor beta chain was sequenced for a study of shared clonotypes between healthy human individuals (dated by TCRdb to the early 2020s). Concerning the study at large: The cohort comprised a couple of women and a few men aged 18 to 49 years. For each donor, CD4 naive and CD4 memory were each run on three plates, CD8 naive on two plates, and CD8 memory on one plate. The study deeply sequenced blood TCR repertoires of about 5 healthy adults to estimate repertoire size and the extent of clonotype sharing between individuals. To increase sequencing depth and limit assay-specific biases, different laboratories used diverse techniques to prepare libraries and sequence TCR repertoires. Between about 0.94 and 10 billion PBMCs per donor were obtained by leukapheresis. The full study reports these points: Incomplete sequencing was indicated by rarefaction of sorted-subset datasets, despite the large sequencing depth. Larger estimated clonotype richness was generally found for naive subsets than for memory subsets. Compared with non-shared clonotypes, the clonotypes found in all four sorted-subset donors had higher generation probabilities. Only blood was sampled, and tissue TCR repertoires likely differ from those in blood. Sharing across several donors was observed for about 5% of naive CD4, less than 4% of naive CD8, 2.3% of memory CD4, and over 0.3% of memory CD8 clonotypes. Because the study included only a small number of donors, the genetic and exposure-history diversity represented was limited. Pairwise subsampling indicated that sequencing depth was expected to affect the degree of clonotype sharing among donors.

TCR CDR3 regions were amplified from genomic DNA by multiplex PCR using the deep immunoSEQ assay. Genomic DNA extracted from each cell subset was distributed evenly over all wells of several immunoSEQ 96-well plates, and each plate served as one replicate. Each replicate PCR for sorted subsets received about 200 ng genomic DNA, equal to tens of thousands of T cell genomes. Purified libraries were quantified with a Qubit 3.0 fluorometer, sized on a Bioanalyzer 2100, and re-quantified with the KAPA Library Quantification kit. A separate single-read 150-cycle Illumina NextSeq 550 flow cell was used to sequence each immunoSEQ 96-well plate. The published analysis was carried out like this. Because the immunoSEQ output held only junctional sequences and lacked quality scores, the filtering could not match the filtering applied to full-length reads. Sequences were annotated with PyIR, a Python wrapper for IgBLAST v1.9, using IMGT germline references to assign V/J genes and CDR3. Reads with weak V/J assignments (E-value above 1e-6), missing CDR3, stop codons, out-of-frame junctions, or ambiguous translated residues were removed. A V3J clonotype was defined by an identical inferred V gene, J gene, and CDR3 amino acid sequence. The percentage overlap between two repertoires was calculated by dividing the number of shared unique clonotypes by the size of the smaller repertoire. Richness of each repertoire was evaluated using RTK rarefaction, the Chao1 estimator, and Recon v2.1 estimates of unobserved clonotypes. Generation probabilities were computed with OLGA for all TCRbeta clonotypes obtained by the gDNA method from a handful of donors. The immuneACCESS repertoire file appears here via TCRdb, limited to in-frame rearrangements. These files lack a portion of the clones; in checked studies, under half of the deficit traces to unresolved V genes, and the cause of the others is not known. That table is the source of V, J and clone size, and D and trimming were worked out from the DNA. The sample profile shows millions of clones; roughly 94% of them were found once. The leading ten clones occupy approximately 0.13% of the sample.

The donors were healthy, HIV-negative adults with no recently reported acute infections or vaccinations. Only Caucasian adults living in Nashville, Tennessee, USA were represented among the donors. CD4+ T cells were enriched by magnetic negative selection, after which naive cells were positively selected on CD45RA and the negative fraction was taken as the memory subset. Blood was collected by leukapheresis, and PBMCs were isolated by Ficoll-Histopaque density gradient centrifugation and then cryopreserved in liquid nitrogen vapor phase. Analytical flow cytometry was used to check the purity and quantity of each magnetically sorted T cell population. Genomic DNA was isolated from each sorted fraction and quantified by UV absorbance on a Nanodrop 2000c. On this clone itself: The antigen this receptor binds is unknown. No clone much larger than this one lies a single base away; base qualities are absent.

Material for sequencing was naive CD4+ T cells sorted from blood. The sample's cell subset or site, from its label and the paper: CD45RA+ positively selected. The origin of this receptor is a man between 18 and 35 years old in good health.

DNA sequence: TGTGCCAGCAGCCCACGGTTAGCCTACAATGAGCAGTTCTTC. Translated, it gives CASSPRLAYNEQFF. This chain joins TRBV11-2 to TRBJ2-1; no D gene call is confident. The CDR3 covers 14 residues, taking in both the cysteine and the phenylalanine. The CDR3 DNA has 42 bases and is translated from base 1. Trimming at the junction amounts to 5 bases on V and 2 bases on J, and the germline ends lie 10 bases apart. CDR1 and CDR2, looked up from the germline V gene, are SGHAT and FQNNGV.